These T cell receptor beta chains were read from a single sample in a study of CD8+ T cells in alopecia areata. Profiled with immunoSEQ multiplex PCR; TCRdb holds only in-frame clones, not every one. The table has more than 200,000 clones, around 66% seen once; the top ten hold around 1.2%. The specimen was CD4+ T cells sorted from blood, collected at week 44, from a patient treated with tofacitinib. The receptor set was obtained from a human donor with alopecia areata. CDR3s include the opening cysteine and the closing phenylalanine or tryptophan. The D gene is left open where the match is weak. Clone sizes are given selectively: once, few, many, or a class where the clone is expanded.

clone_size d_call j_call v_call cdr3_aa cdr3_nt
NA NA TRBJ2-5 TRBV20-1 CSAFIPETQYF TGCAGTGCTTTCATTCCCGAGACCCAGTACTTC
NA NA TRBJ2-3 TRBV27 CASSFRELSTDTQYF TGTGCCAGCAGTTTTCGCGAATTAAGCACAGATACGCAGTATTTT
NA NA TRBJ2-1 TRBV30 CAWSAGGPSSYNEQFF TGTGCCTGGAGCGCCGGGGGCCCGAGCTCCTACAATGAGCAGTTCTTC
once NA TRBJ2-5 TRBV20-1 CSAGAETQYF TGCAGTGCCGGAGCAGAGACCCAGTACTTC
NA TRBD2 TRBJ2-3 TRBV5-1 CASSPWFSGETTDTQYF TGCGCCAGCAGCCCGTGGTTTAGCGGGGAGACTACAGATACGCAGTATTTT
NA NA TRBJ1-1 TRBV29-1 CSVGGAFF TGCAGCGTTGGAGGAGCTTTCTTT
few NA TRBJ1-5 TRBV2 CASSERFQPQHF TGTGCCAGCAGTGAAAGATTTCAGCCCCAGCATTTT
NA NA TRBJ2-2 TRBV5-6 CASSFNTGELFF TGTGCCAGCAGCTTCAACACCGGGGAGCTGTTTTTT
NA NA TRBJ2-3 TRBV10-1 CASSQTGIGFNTQYF TGCGCCAGCAGTCAAACAGGGATCGGCTTTAATACGCAGTATTTT
NA TRBD1 TRBJ1-5 TRBV7-2 CATRQGDQPQHF TGTGCCACCCGACAGGGAGATCAGCCCCAGCATTTT
NA TRBD1 TRBJ1-5 TRBV15 CATSLGQYNQPQHF TGTGCCACCAGCTTGGGACAGTACAATCAGCCCCAGCATTTT
NA NA TRBJ2-1 TRBV29-1 CSVEARDEQFF TGCAGCGTTGAAGCTCGGGATGAGCAGTTCTTC
few NA TRBJ2-7 TRBV15 CATSRQGVFNEQYF TGTGCCACCAGCAGGCAGGGCGTCTTTAACGAGCAGTACTTC
NA NA TRBJ1-6 TRBV25-1 CASSGTSSPLHF TGTGCCAGCAGTGGAACGTCCTCACCCCTCCACTTT
NA NA TRBJ2-5 TRBV2 CASSEGRYQETQYF TGTGCCAGCAGTGAGGGCAGGTACCAAGAGACCCAGTACTTC
NA NA TRBJ1-6 TRBV7-9 CASSLERNNSPLHF TGTGCCAGCAGCTTAGAGAGGAATAATTCACCCCTCCACTTT
NA NA TRBJ1-5 TRBV6-5 CASTRTWGQPQHF TGTGCCAGCACCCGGACCTGGGGTCAGCCCCAGCATTTT
NA NA TRBJ1-5 TRBV4-3 CASSPTQFINQPQHF TGCGCCAGCAGTCCCACCCAGTTCATCAATCAGCCCCAGCATTTT
NA TRBD1 TRBJ2-3 TRBV30 CAWSPGQGIRDTQYF TGTGCCTGGAGTCCCGGACAGGGGATTCGGGATACGCAGTATTTT
few NA TRBJ1-4 TRBV19 CATLTANNEKLFF TGTGCCACCCTAACTGCCAACAATGAAAAACTGTTTTTT
once NA TRBJ1-5 TRBV19 CASNNRRQPQHF TGTGCCAGTAACAACAGGAGGCAGCCCCAGCATTTT
few TRBD1 TRBJ1-2 TRBV19 CASSPNRGHGYTF TGTGCCAGTAGCCCTAACAGGGGGCATGGCTACACCTTC
NA TRBD2 TRBJ2-1 TRBV10-3 CAISGTSGELSYNEQFF TGTGCCATCAGCGGGACTAGCGGGGAGCTCTCCTACAATGAGCAGTTCTTC
many TRBD1 TRBJ1-4 TRBV4-3 CASSHDRDSYATNEKLFF TGCGCCAGCAGCCATGACCGGGACAGTTATGCAACTAATGAAAAACTGTTTTTT
NA NA TRBJ2-3 TRBV28 CASSSPDGTDTQYF TGTGCCAGCAGTTCCCCGGACGGCACAGATACGCAGTATTTT
few NA TRBJ2-4 TRBV2 CASRGPNRAKNIQYF TGTGCCAGCAGAGGCCCAAATCGAGCCAAAAACATTCAGTACTTC
NA TRBD1 TRBJ1-2 TRBV15 CATSRDLTGSTGGYTF TGTGCCACCAGCAGAGATTTGACAGGGTCGACGGGTGGCTACACCTTC
NA TRBD1 TRBJ1-1 TRBV6-5 CASSNFGTGGYTEAFF TGTGCCAGCAGTAACTTCGGGACAGGGGGCTACACTGAAGCTTTCTTT
NA TRBD1 TRBJ1-6 TRBV30 CAWRLRDSDSPLHF TGTGCCTGGAGACTCCGGGACAGCGATTCACCCCTCCACTTT